Below are 18 T cell receptor beta chains sequenced from a single sample in a study of cytomegalovirus exposure and HLA in healthy donors. Vbeta (60) and Jbeta (13) primers were used in the PCR. TCRdb's copy holds only in-frame clones and misses some; the assay was immunoSEQ multiplex PCR. The table lists about 98,000 clones, about 81% of them singletons. The specimen was PBMCs. The receptors were gathered from a man in his forties or fifties in good health and CMV-seronegative.

This chain links TRBV10-3 with TRBJ1-2; 8 bases line up with TRBD1. Germline trimming cut 5 bases from V and 3 bases from J; bases unmatched to any gene: 8. Germline-derived CDR1 and CDR2 are ENHRY and SYGVKD. This CDR3 region has 15 residues. The CDR3 here is CAISTFGQGDYGYTF. In DNA, the CDR3 is TGTGCCATCAGTACGTTCGGACAGGGCGACTATGGCTACACCTTC.

The chain uses TRBV6-5 and TRBJ1-6, with 7 bases aligning to TRBD1. Germline trimming cut 10 bases from V and 7 bases from J; bases unmatched to any gene: 4. Germline V lookup: CDR1 MNHEY, CDR2 SVGAGI. The CDR3 loop spans 12 amino acids. The CDR3 here is CATRGGNSPLHF. CDR3 nucleotides: TGTGCCACCAGGGGGGGAAATTCACCCCTCCACTTT.

The rearrangement links TRBV25-1 to TRBJ1-6, with 7 bases aligning to TRBD1. This CDR3 has 14 residues. V trimming: 4 bases; J trimming: 8 bases; junction bases outside the gene matches: 5. Germline V gene data show CDR1 as MGHDK and CDR2 as SYGVNS. CDR3 amino acids: CASSVRDRDSPLHF. Written as DNA, the CDR3 is TGTGCCAGCAGTGTTCGGGACAGAGATTCACCCCTCCACTTT.

The V gene is TRBV18, the J gene TRBJ2-1, with 13 bases identical to TRBD2. After removal of 3 bases from V and 3 bases from J, the junction contained 5 bases not matched to a gene. The CDR3 runs to 17 residues. Looked up from germline, CDR1 is KGHSH and CDR2 is LQKENI. In DNA form, the CDR3 reads TGTGCCAGCTCACCGCTGACTAGCGGGGGGTTCTACAATGAGCAGTTCTTC. Its protein is CASSPLTSGGFYNEQFF.

This chain links TRBV6-5 with TRBJ1-2; 8 bases are a match to TRBD1. The trim removed 10 bases at V and 5 bases at J, leaving 15 bases unmatched. Germline V gene data show CDR1 as MNHEY and CDR2 as SVGAGI. CDR3 length equals 15 residues. The CDR3 protein is CATKTRTGRSYGYTF. CDR3 coding DNA: TGTGCCACAAAAACCCGGACAGGGAGGTCTTATGGCTACACCTTC.

The rearrangement joins TRBV7-8 to TRBJ1-5; TRBD1 agrees at 8 bases. V trimming: 5 bases; J trimming: 6 bases; junction bases outside the gene matches: 12. Germline V gene data show CDR1 as SGHVS and CDR2 as FQNEAQ. This CDR3 has 16 residues. For the CDR3, the DNA is TGTGCCAGCAGCCAACGGACAGGGTCTGTCGGTCAGCCCCAGCATTTT. It translates to CASSQRTGSVGQPQHF.

This clone appeared once. The gene calls are TRBV1 and TRBJ1-1. TRBV1 is recorded as a pseudogene. The CDR3 totals 16 residues. Here the CDR3 reads CTSSQDRQWSGTEAFF. In DNA form, the CDR3 reads TGCACCAGCAGCCAAGATCGGCAGTGGTCGGGCACTGAAGCTTTCTTT.

CDR3 protein: CASSRGPEETQYF. DNA for the CDR3: TGTGCCAGCAGCAGGGGGCCTGAGGAGACCCAGTACTTC. The chain uses TRBV21-1 and TRBJ2-5; TRBD1, the table's D call, lacks a check against the DNA. TRBV21-1 is assigned pseudogene status. The CDR3 is made up of 13 amino acids.

Here the CDR3 DNA reads TGTGCCAGTAGGCCGACAGGGGCCGGGGAGCTGTTTTTT. Encoded protein: CASRPTGAGELFF. The rearrangement joins TRBV19 to TRBJ2-2, with 8 positions matching TRBD1. J lost 6 bases, V lost 6 bases, and 3 bases had no gene match. CDR1 and CDR2 (germline): LNHDA, SQIVND (reference sequence). The CDR3 covers 13 residues.

The chain employs TRBV6-5 and TRBJ1-1; D ambiguous. The CDR3 totals 10 residues. V was clipped by 10 bases and J by 7 bases, with 10 bases between them. The germline V gene has CDR1 MNHEY and CDR2 SVGAGI. The CDR3 coding sequence is TGTGCCACCAGAGTGAGTGAAGCTTTCTTT. Translation gives CATRVSEAFF.

This rearrangement joins TRBV7-8 to TRBJ1-2, with D perhaps matching TRBD1 (5 bases). Trimming cost V 1 base and J 1 base, with 10 bases left between them. The V gene's germline CDR1 is SGHVS and CDR2 FQNEAQ. The CDR3 totals 15 residues. The CDR3 region is CASSLDGAINYGYTF. The CDR3 nucleotides read TGTGCCAGCAGCTTAGATGGGGCGATTAACTATGGCTACACCTTC.

The gene calls are TRBV5-1 and TRBJ2-1; TRBD1 might be the D (5 bases). CDR1 and CDR2 from the germline V gene are SGHRS and YFSETQ. The CDR3 contains 15 residues. Trimming took off 0 bases at V and 12 bases at J, with 19 bases between the two ends. The CDR3 protein is CASSLAPAGHTGQFF. CDR3 in DNA: TGCGCCAGCAGCTTGGCCCCCGCAGGGCACACGGGGCAGTTCTTC. Together with reference TRBV5-1 and TRBJ2-1, the CDR3 gives the full variable domain: KAGVTQTPRYLIKTRGQQVTLSCSPISGHRSVSWYQQTPGQGLQFLFEYFSETQRNKGNFPGRFSGRQFSNSRSEMNVSTLELGDSALYLCASSLAPAGHTGQFFGPGTRLTVL.

This clone was seen once. The chain is built from TRBV4-2 and TRBJ1-1; 7 bases match TRBD1. The CDR3 length is 14 residues. The V gene end was trimmed by 2 bases and the J gene end by 8 bases; junction bases not matched to a gene: 8. The germline V gene encodes CDR1 LGHNA and CDR2 YNFKEQ. The CDR3 loop reads CASSQPDRQGEAFF. For the CDR3, the DNA is TGTGCCAGCAGCCAACCCGATCGACAGGGCGAAGCTTTCTTT.

This chain uses TRBV27 with TRBJ2-1; D is unclear. Germline V CDR1 and CDR2: MNHEY, SMNVEV (reference sequence). With 4 bases removed from V and 9 bases from J, the gap between germline ends came to 13 bases. The CDR3 totals 13 residues. The CDR3 region has the DNA TGTGCCAGCAGTTCGGAACGATCGGGTGAGCAGTTCTTC. It codes for CASSSERSGEQFF.

This clone has just a few counts. The chain combines TRBV9 with TRBJ1-6; D gene unclear. V was shortened by 0 bases and J by 6 bases, with 10 bases between the two germline ends. CDR3 length: 15 amino acids. Germline-derived CDR1 and CDR2 are SGDLS and YYNGEE. The CDR3 loop is CASSVDGRSNSPLHF. DNA for the CDR3: TGTGCCAGCAGCGTAGATGGTAGGAGTAATTCACCCCTCCACTTT.

The chain links TRBV5-1 to TRBJ1-1, with D possibly TRBD1 on 5 matching bases. The germline V gene has CDR1 SGHRS and CDR2 YFSETQ. CDR3 length: 15 residues. Trimming left V 4 bases short and J 0 bases short, with 13 bases between. The CDR3 coding sequence is TGCGCCAGCAGCCAGCGGGACGGAATGAACACTGAAGCTTTCTTT. This encodes CASSQRDGMNTEAFF.

This clone was picked up one time. This chain links TRBV5-1 with TRBJ2-1; 9 bases match TRBD2. CDR1 is SGHRS, CDR2 YFSETQ, per germline. The trim removed 7 bases at V and 6 bases at J, leaving 5 bases unmatched. The CDR3 has 13 residues. The CDR3 nucleotides read TGCGCCAGCGGGCTAGCGGGGTCCAATGAGCAGTTCTTC. Its protein is CASGLAGSNEQFF.

The rearrangement links TRBV18 to TRBJ2-3, with D uncertain. V gave up 3 bases and J gave up 3 bases, with 13 bases separating them. Germline V gene lookup returns CDR1 KGHSH and CDR2 LQKENI. The CDR3 is made up of 15 amino acids. DNA for the CDR3: TGTGCCAGCTCACCGACGACTCCAGCGACAGATACGCAGTATTTT. Amino acids: CASSPTTPATDTQYF.